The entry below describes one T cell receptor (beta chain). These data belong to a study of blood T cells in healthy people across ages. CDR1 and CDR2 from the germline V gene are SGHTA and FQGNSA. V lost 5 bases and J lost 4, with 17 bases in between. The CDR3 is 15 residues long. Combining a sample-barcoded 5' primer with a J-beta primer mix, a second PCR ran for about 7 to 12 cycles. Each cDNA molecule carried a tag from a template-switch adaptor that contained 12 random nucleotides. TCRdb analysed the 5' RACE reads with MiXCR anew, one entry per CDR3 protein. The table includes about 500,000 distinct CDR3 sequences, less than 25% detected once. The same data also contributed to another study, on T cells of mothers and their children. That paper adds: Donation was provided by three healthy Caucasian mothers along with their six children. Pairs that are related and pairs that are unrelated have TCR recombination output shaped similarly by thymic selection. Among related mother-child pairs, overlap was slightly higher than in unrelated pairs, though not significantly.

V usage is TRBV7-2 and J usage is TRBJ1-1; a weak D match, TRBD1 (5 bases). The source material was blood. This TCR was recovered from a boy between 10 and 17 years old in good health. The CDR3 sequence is CASSPSGGGRTEAFF. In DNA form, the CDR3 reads TGTGCCAGCAGCCCTAGTGGTGGGGGACGCACTGAAGCTTTCTTT.